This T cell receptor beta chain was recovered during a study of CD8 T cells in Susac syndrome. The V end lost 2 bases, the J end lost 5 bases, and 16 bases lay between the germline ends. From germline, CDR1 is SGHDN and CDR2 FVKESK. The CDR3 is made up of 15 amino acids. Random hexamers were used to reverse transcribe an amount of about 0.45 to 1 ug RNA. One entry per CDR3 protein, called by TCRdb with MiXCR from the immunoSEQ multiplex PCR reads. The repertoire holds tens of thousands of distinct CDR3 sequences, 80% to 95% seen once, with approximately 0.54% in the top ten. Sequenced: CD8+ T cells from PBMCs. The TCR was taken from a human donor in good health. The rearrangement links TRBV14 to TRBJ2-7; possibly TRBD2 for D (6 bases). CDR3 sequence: CASSQLLADSDEQYF. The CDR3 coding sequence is TGTGCCAGCAGCCAACTACTAGCAGATTCCGACGAGCAGTACTTC.